This record covers a single T cell receptor (beta chain). The antigen is undetermined. V was pared by 3 bases and J by 3 bases, with 6 bases between. The CDR3 is made up of 12 amino acids. Germline CDR1 and CDR2: ENHRY and SYGVKD. This sample was included in a study of cytomegalovirus exposure and HLA in healthy donors. Whole-study findings and limits: In a later analysis, HLA-associated TCR beta chains were more clonally expanded than equally common others. TCR beta V segments were, for the most part, productive about 87% or about 30% of the time in an earlier analysis. Later genetic work tied a missense DCLRE1C variant to beta-chain V and J trimming. As was reported, the classifier diagnosed cytomegalovirus status with high specificity and sensitivity.

Vbeta (60) and Jbeta (13) primers were used in the PCR. Clones were read by immunoSEQ multiplex PCR, and TCRdb kept only the in-frame ones, dropping some. The sample contains about 130,000 clones, 70% to 75% of which appear only once. This TCR was recovered from a middle-aged woman in good health and CMV-seropositive. The genes are TRBV10-3 and TRBJ2-7, with a tentative D call TRBD2 (6 bases). The sequenced sample was PBMCs. The CDR3 region has the DNA TGTGCCATCAGTGACGGGAGCTACGAGCAGTACTTC. Translation gives CAISDGSYEQYF.